Presented here are 13 T cell receptor beta chains from one specimen sequenced in a study of T cell responses to AZD1222 COVID-19 vaccine. Sequencing used immunoSEQ multiplex PCR; TCRdb keeps in-frame clones, though not all of them. The sample comprises roughly 200,000 clones, 80% to 90% of which are singletons, and over 6% rests with the top ten. Sequencing was performed on peripheral blood, taken on day 0 of AZD1222 vaccination. These receptors were collected from an adult in good health.

The chain recombines TRBV6-2 or TRBV6-3 with TRBJ2-7; no clear D. The CDR3 sequence is 12 residues long. Germline V gene sequence: CDR1 MNHEY, CDR2 SVGEGT. V was clipped by 2 bases and J by 0 bases, with 2 bases between them. CDR3 region: CASSYPSYEQYF. The DNA of the CDR3 is TGTGCCAGCAGTTACCCCTCCTACGAGCAGTACTTC.

J is TRBJ1-6 and V is TRBV5-6; a weak D match, TRBD1 (5 bases). Between the trimmed V and J ends, which lost 4 bases and 7 bases, there was a span of 12 bases. Germline values: CDR1 SGHDT, CDR2 YYEEEE. This CDR3 is built from 14 residues. The CDR3 here is CASSNRGKNSPLHF. The CDR3 nucleotides read TGTGCCAGCAGCAATAGGGGAAAAAATTCACCCCTCCACTTT.

The rearrangement links TRBV7-6 to TRBJ2-7; tentatively, D is TRBD2 (5 bases). Trimming shortened V by 5 bases and J by 1 base, and 15 bases separated the two germline ends. Per germline, CDR1 SGHVS and CDR2 FNYEAQ. CDR3 length: 15 amino acids. The CDR3 sequence is CASSPSRIRSYEQYF. CDR3 DNA sequence: TGTGCCAGCAGCCCTAGCAGGATAAGGTCCTACGAGCAGTACTTC.

The chain links TRBV28 to TRBJ1-5; possible D gene TRBD1, 5 bases. Trimming left V 7 bases short and J 1 base short, with 14 bases between. Germline lookup yields CDR1 MDHEN and CDR2 SYDVKM. The length of the CDR3 is 15 residues. In nucleotides, the CDR3 is TGTGCCAGCATCGGGGGGGTTCCGAGCAATCAGCCCCAGCATTTT. This encodes CASIGGVPSNQPQHF.

This sequence joins TRBV7-9 and TRBJ1-4; 7 bases map to TRBD1. The CDR3 runs to 16 residues. V lost 3 bases to trimming and J lost 8 bases; unmatched junction nucleotides: 12. CDR1 and CDR2 from the germline V gene are SEHNR and FQNEAQ (reference sequence). CDR3 nucleotides: TGTGCCAGCAGCTTGGTCCACACAGGGGCCAAAGAAAAACTGTTTTTT. Its translation is CASSLVHTGAKEKLFF.

V usage is TRBV3-1 (or the pseudogene TRBV3-2) and J usage is TRBJ2-5; 8 nucleotides agree with TRBD2. The length of the CDR3 is 17 residues. The junction had 10 bases not matched to a gene; V was cut back by 2 bases and J by 2 bases. Germline CDR1 reads LGHDT; CDR2 reads YNNKEL (reference sequence). The CDR3 sequence: CASSQTLLASGQETQYF. DNA of the CDR3: TGTGCCAGCAGCCAAACCCTCCTGGCTAGCGGGCAAGAGACCCAGTACTTC.

This chain connects TRBV27 to TRBJ2-1; no reliable D call. V was trimmed by 3 bases and J by 0 bases, leaving 6 bases between them. The CDR3 is 14 amino acids. Germline V gene lookup returns CDR1 MNHEY and CDR2 SMNVEV (reference sequence). The CDR3 spells CASSFLSSYNEQFF. The CDR3 nucleotides read TGTGCCAGCAGTTTCCTGAGCTCCTACAATGAGCAGTTCTTC.

The V and J genes are TRBV5-3 and TRBJ1-5, with D tentatively TRBD1 (6 bases). TRBV5-3 is designated an ORF whose function remains uncertain. The V gene lost 2 bases and the J gene lost 3 bases, with 12 bases spanning the gap. The CDR3 totals 15 residues. The CDR3 is CARSFVDRTNQPQHF. DNA of the CDR3: TGTGCCAGAAGCTTCGTCGACAGGACCAATCAGCCCCAGCATTTT.

This chain uses TRBV5-1 with TRBJ1-6, with a weak D call TRBD1 (6 bases). Germline V gene lookup returns CDR1 SGHRS and CDR2 YFSETQ. The CDR3 totals 16 residues. The germline V and J ends were trimmed by 4 bases and 0 bases, with 11 bases remaining between them. This CDR3 reads CASSAEGDSYNSPLHF. For the CDR3, the DNA is TGCGCCAGCAGCGCCGAGGGGGACTCCTATAATTCACCCCTCCACTTT. The whole variable domain, filled in from reference TRBV5-1 and TRBJ1-6, reads KAGVTQTPRYLIKTRGQQVTLSCSPISGHRSVSWYQQTPGQGLQFLFEYFSETQRNKGNFPGRFSGRQFSNSRSEMNVSTLELGDSALYLCASSAEGDSYNSPLHFGNGTRLTVT.

The chain employs TRBV5-1 and TRBJ1-1; no clear D. The germline gives CDR1 SGHRS, CDR2 YFSETQ. The CDR3 has 15 amino acids. V was pared by 5 bases and J by 5 bases, with 19 bases between. The CDR3 DNA reads TGCGCCAGCAGTAACGAAGGGTGGCGGAGTACTGAAGCTTTCTTT. Its translation is CASSNEGWRSTEAFF.

This chain uses TRBV6-5 with TRBJ1-5; the D gene is possibly TRBD1 (6 bases). Trimming pared 6 bases from V and 4 bases from J, leaving 16 bases between. The CDR3 has 15 amino acids. The germline V gene has CDR1 MNHEY and CDR2 SVGAGI. CDR3 sequence: CASSLGDRLNQPQHF. The CDR3 coding sequence is TGTGCCAGCAGCCTGGGAGACAGGCTAAATCAGCCCCAGCATTTT.

This chain connects TRBV5-4 to TRBJ2-7, with D perhaps assigned TRBD1 or TRBD2 (5 bases each). The CDR3 loop spans 16 amino acids. Trimming cost V 5 bases and J 6 bases, with 24 bases left between them. The V gene's germline CDR1 is SGHNT and CDR2 YYREEE (reference sequence). The CDR3 is CASRNPGSGRPGEQYF. The CDR3 DNA reads TGTGCCAGCAGAAACCCAGGGTCAGGGAGACCTGGCGAGCAGTACTTC.

The chain employs TRBV6-5 and TRBJ1-3; 7 bases are shared with TRBD1. The V gene's germline CDR1 is MNHEY and CDR2 SVGAGI. The CDR3 contains 16 residues. V dropped 0 bases and J dropped 0; count of bases not matched to a gene: 2. The CDR3 DNA reads as TGTGCCAGCAGTTACTCGGGACAGAGCTCTGGAAACACCATATATTTT. Protein: CASSYSGQSSGNTIYF.